This is a list of T cell receptor beta chains from one sample in a study of T cells in Graves' hyperthyroidism and ophthalmopathy. TCRdb independently ran MiXCR on the multiplex PCR reads; one entry per CDR3 protein. The sample holds 250,000 to 300,000 distinct CDR3 sequences, approximately 19% seen once. The source material was blood. The receptors here all came from a man aged 50 to 60 with Graves' ophthalmopathy. Both conserved end residues are part of each CDR3. D genes are given only for firm matches. The size entry is marked missing in some rows and otherwise reads once, few, many or a size class.

v_gene: TRBV18
j_gene: TRBJ1-1
d_gene: NA
abundance: many
len: 13
CDR3aa: CASSPREYTEAFF
CDR3nt: TGTGCCAGCTCACCAAGAGAATACACTGAAGCTTTCTTT

v_gene: TRBV12-3/TRBV12-4
j_gene: TRBJ2-7
d_gene: NA
abundance: many
len: 14
CDR3aa: CASSPGSGMLEQYF
CDR3nt: TGTGCCAGCAGCCCCGGCTCCGGGATGCTCGAGCAGTACTTC

v_gene: TRBV7-2
j_gene: TRBJ2-4
d_gene: NA
abundance: many
len: 15
CDR3aa: CASSLEAGAKNIQYF
CDR3nt: TGTGCCAGCAGCTTAGAAGCCGGGGCCAAAAACATTCAGTACTTC

v_gene: TRBV28
j_gene: TRBJ1-3
d_gene: TRBD1
abundance: NA
len: 12
CDR3aa: CASGQGINTIYF
CDR3nt: TGTGCCAGCGGACAGGGGATAAACACCATATATTTT

v_gene: TRBV20-1
j_gene: TRBJ1-5
d_gene: NA
abundance: NA
len: 12
CDR3aa: CSASSQGQPQHF
CDR3nt: TGCAGTGCTAGTTCTCAGGGTCAGCCCCAGCATTTT

v_gene: TRBV4-1
j_gene: TRBJ2-7
d_gene: TRBD2
abundance: few
len: 15
CDR3aa: CASSQELRGTYEQYF
CDR3nt: TGCGCCAGCAGCCAAGAGTTGCGGGGGACCTACGAGCAGTACTTC

v_gene: TRBV15
j_gene: TRBJ2-1
d_gene: TRBD1
abundance: NA
len: 15
CDR3aa: CATSRLQGVYNEQFF
CDR3nt: TGTGCCACCAGCAGACTTCAGGGGGTATACAATGAGCAGTTCTTC

v_gene: TRBV27
j_gene: TRBJ2-7
d_gene: NA
abundance: NA
len: 14
CDR3aa: CASSYGPISYEQYF
CDR3nt: TGTGCCAGCAGTTACGGGCCAATTTCCTACGAGCAGTACTTC

v_gene: TRBV9
j_gene: TRBJ2-5
d_gene: TRBD2
abundance: NA
len: 18
CDR3aa: CASSVATSSGRLIETQYF
CDR3nt: TGTGCCAGCAGCGTAGCTACGTCTAGCGGGAGGTTAATAGAGACCCAGTACTTC

v_gene: TRBV6-1
j_gene: TRBJ2-7
d_gene: NA
abundance: many
len: 15
CDR3aa: CASSYSWGPAYEQYF
CDR3nt: TGTGCCAGCAGTTATTCCTGGGGGCCAGCCTACGAGCAGTACTTC

v_gene: TRBV6-1
j_gene: TRBJ2-2
d_gene: TRBD2
abundance: NA
len: 16
CDR3aa: CASSDPSGSSAGELFF
CDR3nt: TGTGCCAGCAGTGACCCCAGCGGGAGTAGCGCCGGGGAGCTGTTTTTT

v_gene: TRBV5-1
j_gene: TRBJ1-1
d_gene: NA
abundance: many
len: 12
CDR3aa: CASSSDGLEAFF
CDR3nt: TGCGCCAGCAGCTCGGACGGTCTTGAAGCTTTCTTT

v_gene: TRBV6-1
j_gene: TRBJ1-2
d_gene: TRBD1
abundance: NA
len: 16
CDR3aa: CASSSFRGREEGGYTF
CDR3nt: TGTGCCAGCAGTTCGTTCAGGGGGCGAGAGGAAGGAGGCTACACCTTC

v_gene: TRBV6-2/TRBV6-3
j_gene: TRBJ1-5
d_gene: NA
abundance: few
len: 16
CDR3aa: CASSYSSKMRDQPQHF
CDR3nt: TGTGCCAGCAGTTACTCGAGTAAAATGAGGGATCAGCCCCAGCATTTT

v_gene: TRBV20-1
j_gene: TRBJ2-7
d_gene: TRBD2
abundance: many
len: 13
CDR3aa: CRLTSGPTYEQYF
CDR3nt: TGCAGACTAACTAGCGGCCCCACCTACGAGCAGTACTTC

v_gene: TRBV19
j_gene: TRBJ2-5
d_gene: NA
abundance: NA
len: 15
CDR3aa: CASSPGTNWGETQYF
CDR3nt: TGTGCCAGTAGTCCCGGGACGAATTGGGGAGAGACCCAGTACTTC

v_gene: TRBV12-3/TRBV12-4
j_gene: TRBJ2-3
d_gene: NA
abundance: many
len: 16
CDR3aa: CASSLGYRGQADTQYF
CDR3nt: TGTGCCAGCAGCCTCGGATATCGGGGCCAGGCAGATACGCAGTATTTT

v_gene: TRBV18
j_gene: TRBJ2-7
d_gene: NA
abundance: many
len: 13
CDR3aa: CASSPEASYEQYF
CDR3nt: TGTGCCAGCTCACCGGAGGCCTCCTACGAGCAGTACTTC

v_gene: TRBV6-1
j_gene: TRBJ2-7
d_gene: NA
abundance: NA
len: 13
CDR3aa: CASRPSAGNEQYF
CDR3nt: TGTGCCAGCAGACCTAGCGCGGGTAACGAGCAGTACTTC

v_gene: TRBV30
j_gene: TRBJ2-7
d_gene: NA
abundance: many
len: 12
CDR3aa: CAWSDDSYEQYF
CDR3nt: TGTGCCTGGAGTGATGACAGCTACGAGCAGTACTTC

v_gene: TRBV5-4
j_gene: TRBJ2-1
d_gene: NA
abundance: NA
len: 13
CDR3aa: CASSLYGMVEQFF
CDR3nt: TGTGCCAGCAGCTTGTATGGGATGGTTGAGCAGTTCTTC

v_gene: TRBV28
j_gene: TRBJ1-2
d_gene: NA
abundance: many
len: 15
CDR3aa: CASSQRGAFNYGYTF
CDR3nt: TGTGCCAGCAGCCAACGTGGGGCTTTTAACTATGGCTACACCTTC

v_gene: TRBV5-1
j_gene: TRBJ2-3
d_gene: NA
abundance: many
len: 14
CDR3aa: CASSLTGSTDTQYF
CDR3nt: TGCGCCAGCAGCTTGACGGGATCCACAGATACGCAGTATTTT

v_gene: TRBV6-5
j_gene: TRBJ1-1
d_gene: NA
abundance: NA
len: 14
CDR3aa: CASSYSDSNLSAFF
CDR3nt: TGTGCCAGCAGTTACTCTGACTCGAATCTTTCAGCTTTCTTT

v_gene: TRBV6-1
j_gene: TRBJ1-2
d_gene: TRBD1
abundance: many
len: 13
CDR3aa: CASSSGTGFGYTF
CDR3nt: TGTGCCAGCAGTTCCGGGACAGGGTTCGGCTACACCTTC

v_gene: TRBV6-1
j_gene: TRBJ1-1
d_gene: NA
abundance: many
len: 17
CDR3aa: CASSSFFIGQLNTEAFF
CDR3nt: TGTGCCAGCAGTTCTTTTTTCATCGGACAGCTGAACACTGAAGCTTTCTTT

v_gene: TRBV10-3
j_gene: TRBJ1-1
d_gene: NA
abundance: few
len: 13
CDR3aa: CAITVGEGTEAFF
CDR3nt: TGTGCCATCACCGTCGGGGAGGGTACTGAAGCTTTCTTT

v_gene: TRBV7-9
j_gene: TRBJ2-7
d_gene: TRBD1
abundance: many
len: 16
CDR3aa: CASSSVLTGSSYEQYF
CDR3nt: TGTGCCAGCAGCTCAGTTCTGACAGGGAGCTCCTACGAGCAGTACTTC

v_gene: TRBV7-9
j_gene: TRBJ1-2
d_gene: NA
abundance: NA
len: 14
CDR3aa: CATSLLVGPGGYTF
CDR3nt: NA

v_gene: TRBV14
j_gene: TRBJ1-2
d_gene: TRBD1
abundance: once
len: 17
CDR3aa: CASSQNSGQGNLYGYTF
CDR3nt: TGTGCCAGCAGCCAGAACTCGGGACAGGGGAATTTATATGGCTACACCTTC

v_gene: TRBV6-6
j_gene: TRBJ2-1
d_gene: TRBD2
abundance: NA
len: 17
CDR3aa: CASSYSSGTSDNNEQFF
CDR3nt: TGTGCCAGCAGTTACTCGTCCGGGACTAGTGACAACAATGAGCAGTTCTTC